One and the same sample provided the 23 T cell receptor beta chains below, sequenced in a study of cytomegalovirus exposure and HLA in healthy donors. Produced via immunoSEQ multiplex PCR; TCRdb's table is partial and in-frame only. The sample lists about 140,000 clones, about 91% occurring once. Sequences were obtained from PBMCs. Receptors were obtained from a man aged 18-30 years in good health and CMV-seropositive.

The V and J genes are TRBV5-4 and TRBJ2-7, with a possible D match to TRBD2 (6 bases). V was shortened by 0 bases and J by 0 bases, with 13 bases between the two germline ends. The CDR3 sequence is 16 residues long. CDR1 and CDR2 (germline): SGHNT, YYREEE (reference sequence). The CDR3 coding sequence is TGTGCCAGCAGCTTGGTGGGGACTGCCCTCTCCTACGAGCAGTACTTC. It is translated as CASSLVGTALSYEQYF. Drawing the rest from reference TRBV5-4 and TRBJ2-7, the complete variable domain is ETGVTQSPTHLIKTRGQQVTLRCSSQSGHNTVSWYQQALGQGPQFIFQYYREEENGRGNFPPRFSGLQFPNYSSELNVNALELDDSALYLCASSLVGTALSYEQYFGPGTRLTVT.

The rearrangement links TRBV28 to TRBJ1-2; the D gene is possibly TRBD1 (5 bases). The CDR3 extends over 14 amino acids. V was pared by 6 bases and J by 4 bases, with 15 bases between. Germline V CDR1 and CDR2: MDHEN, SYDVKM. CDR3 amino acids: CASRRGGEGYGYTF. Written as DNA, the CDR3 is TGTGCCAGCAGGAGGGGAGGGGAGGGCTATGGCTACACCTTC.

The chain links TRBV27 to TRBJ2-7, with D uncertain. With 4 bases removed from V and 2 bases from J, the gap between germline ends came to 9 bases. CDR3 length equals 13 residues. From germline, CDR1 is MNHEY and CDR2 SMNVEV (reference sequence). This chain's CDR3 is CASSSQVTYEQYF. CDR3 nucleotide sequence: TGTGCCAGCAGTTCCCAGGTGACCTACGAGCAGTACTTC.

This clone was detected only once. This chain joins TRBV5-1 and TRBJ1-2; D gene uncertain. The CDR3 runs 12 residues. Deletions cut 5 bases from V and 7 bases from J, with 12 bases between. CDR1 is SGHRS, CDR2 YFSETQ, per germline. DNA of the CDR3: TGCGCCAGCAGTCCGGACTTACGTGGCTACACCTTC. It encodes CASSPDLRGYTF. The full variable domain, its missing parts supplied by reference TRBV5-1 and TRBJ1-2, is KAGVTQTPRYLIKTRGQQVTLSCSPISGHRSVSWYQQTPGQGLQFLFEYFSETQRNKGNFPGRFSGRQFSNSRSEMNVSTLELGDSALYLCASSPDLRGYTFGSGTRLTVV.

The V and J genes are TRBV5-4 and TRBJ2-2; TRBD1 is a possible D gene (5 bases). V lost 4 bases to trimming and J lost 3 bases, with 7 bases between them. Germline V gene data show CDR1 as SGHNT and CDR2 as YYREEE (reference sequence). This CDR3 has 13 residues. CDR3 bases: TGTGCCAGCAGCCCCAGGGACACCGGGGAGCTGTTTTTT. Amino acids: CASSPRDTGELFF.

The rearrangement joins TRBV7-9 to TRBJ2-3; perhaps TRBD1 as D (5 bases). Germline loops: CDR1 SEHNR, CDR2 FQNEAQ (reference sequence). The CDR3 has 12 residues. Trimming stripped 5 bases from V and 5 bases from J, with 8 bases between. The CDR3 loop reads CASSLREDTQYF. CDR3 nucleotide sequence: TGTGCCAGCAGCCTCAGGGAAGATACGCAGTATTTT.

This rearrangement joins TRBV29-1 to TRBJ2-7, with 7 bases that match TRBD1. The length of the CDR3 is 12 residues. J was trimmed by 3 bases and V by 7 bases; bases with no gene match: 6. The V gene's germline CDR1 is SQVTM and CDR2 ANQGSEA. The CDR3 region is CSAGGQVYEQYF. In nucleotides, the CDR3 is TGCAGCGCAGGAGGACAGGTCTACGAGCAGTACTTC.

The chain employs TRBV6-1 and TRBJ1-5; weak D call: TRBD1 (6 bases). Trimming shortened V by 4 bases and J by 6 bases, and 13 bases separated the two germline ends. Per germline, CDR1 MNHNS and CDR2 SASEGT. The CDR3 loop spans 14 amino acids. The CDR3 DNA reads TGTGCCAGCAGTGGTGCAGGGGCATCTCAGCCCCAGCATTTT. The encoded protein is CASSGAGASQPQHF.

This chain uses TRBV5-6 with TRBJ2-5; 8 nucleotides agree with TRBD1. Germline CDR1 is SGHDT and CDR2 is YYEEEE. The V and J ends lost 3 bases and 3 bases, in that order; junction bases with no gene match: 10. This CDR3 has 16 amino acids. CDR3 sequence: CASSYQGQGAKETQYF. The CDR3 coding sequence is TGTGCCAGCAGCTACCAGGGGCAGGGGGCGAAAGAGACCCAGTACTTC.

This clone was recorded only once. V and J are TRBV27 and TRBJ1-6, with a tentative D call TRBD1 (6 bases). In germline, CDR1 is MNHEY, CDR2 SMNVEV (reference sequence). The CDR3 contains 14 residues. The V gene lost 2 bases and the J gene lost 8 bases, with 10 bases spanning the gap. The CDR3 nucleotides are TGTGCCAGCAGTTTAAGAGGGACATATTCACCCCTCCACTTT. It is translated as CASSLRGTYSPLHF.

The chain uses TRBV4-1 and TRBJ1-1; 9 bases align to TRBD1. CDR1 and CDR2 (germline): MGHRA, YSYEKL. The CDR3 runs 18 residues. With 2 bases clipped from V and 0 bases from J, the junction kept 10 bases outside the gene matches. The CDR3 bases are TGCGCCAGCAGCCAAACGCCACAGGGGGCGATTGTGAACACTGAAGCTTTCTTT. Amino acids: CASSQTPQGAIVNTEAFF.

This sequence joins TRBV18 and TRBJ1-5; no clear D gene. Germline CDR1 is KGHSH and CDR2 is LQKENI. The CDR3 is 13 residues long. V was cut by 4 bases and J by 5 bases, with 9 bases left in between. The CDR3 protein is CASSLEGDQPQHF. CDR3 coding DNA: TGTGCCAGCTCACTTGAGGGAGATCAGCCCCAGCATTTT.

The rearrangement links TRBV6-1 to TRBJ1-4; D is undetermined. V lost 7 bases and J lost 7, with 16 bases in between. The CDR3 totals 14 residues. Germline CDR1 is MNHNS and CDR2 is SASEGT. CDR3 in amino acids: CASTLTGLGEKLFF. CDR3 bases: TGTGCCAGCACTTTAACGGGATTGGGTGAAAAACTGTTTTTT.

This chain links TRBV7-9 with TRBJ1-3; D gene unclear. Germline loops: CDR1 SEHNR, CDR2 FQNEAQ (reference sequence). V shed 7 bases and J shed 2 bases, with 6 bases lying between them. CDR3 length: 12 amino acids. CDR3 region: CASTSAGNTIYF. CDR3 sequence (DNA): TGTGCCAGCACTTCCGCTGGAAACACCATATATTTT.

As to this clone: This same CDR3 is encoded by further DNA sequences in the sample. This chain joins TRBV30 and TRBJ1-5, with 7 bases that match TRBD1. The CDR3 consists of 14 residues. V lost 0 bases and J lost 7; bases outside the gene matches: 6. Germline assignment: CDR1 GTSNPN and CDR2 SVGIG (reference sequence). The CDR3 coding sequence is TGTGCCTGGAGTGTAACAGGGGTAGGGCAGCCCCAGCATTTT. Its translation: CAWSVTGVGQPQHF.

This chain joins TRBV6-4 and TRBJ2-1; no clear D gene. V was clipped by 4 bases and J by 1 base, with 5 bases between them. The CDR3 covers 13 residues. The germline gives CDR1 MRHNA, CDR2 SNTAGT. In DNA form, the CDR3 reads TGTGCCAGCAGTGTCATGTCCTACAATGAGCAGTTCTTC. Protein sequence: CASSVMSYNEQFF.

The genes are TRBV4-1 and TRBJ2-1, with a weak D call TRBD1 (6 bases). Trimming removed 3 bases at V and 4 bases at J, with 13 bases between. The CDR3 has 15 residues. CDR1 and CDR2 (germline): MGHRA, YSYEKL. The CDR3 loop reads CASSHTGTSYNEQFF. CDR3 sequence (DNA): TGCGCCAGCAGCCACACCGGGACATCTTACAATGAGCAGTTCTTC.

This clone was seen once. The rearrangement links TRBV10-2 to TRBJ1-1, with 7 bases lining up with TRBD1. The CDR3 spans 13 residues. With 8 bases clipped from V and 0 bases from J, the junction kept 3 bases outside the gene matches. The germline CDR1 and CDR2 sequences are WSHSY and SAAADI. The CDR3 DNA is TGCGCCAGCTCGGGACAGATGAACACTGAAGCTTTCTTT. This translates into CASSGQMNTEAFF.

This chain uses TRBV28 with TRBJ2-7; 9 bases match TRBD1. In germline, CDR1 is MDHEN, CDR2 SYDVKM. V was pared by 6 bases and J by 0 bases, with 6 bases of the junction left unmatched. CDR3 length: 15 residues. The CDR3, as DNA: TGTGCCAGCAGCACAGGGGGCCCGAGCTCCTACGAGCAGTACTTC. Translated, it gives CASSTGGPSSYEQYF. Full variable domain (outside the CDR3, taken from reference TRBV28 and TRBJ2-7): DVKVTQSSRYLVKRTGEKVFLECVQDMDHENMFWYRQDPGLGLRLIYFSYDVKMKEKGDIPEGYSVSREKKERFSLILESASTNQTSMYLCASSTGGPSSYEQYFGPGTRLTVT.

Remarks on this clone: At one end, the junction sequence differs from germline, possibly due to a read error. This rearrangement joins TRBV11-2 to TRBJ1-1, with D hard to call. CDR1 and CDR2 from the germline V gene are SGHAT and FQNNGV. There are 14 residues in the CDR3. The CDR3 DNA reads as TGTGCCAGCAGTTTAGTCGTCCAGGTGGGTGAAGCTTTCTTT. The encoded protein is CASSLVVQVGEAFF. Complete variable domain (other parts from reference TRBV11-2 and TRBJ1-1): EAGVAQSPRYKIIEKRQSVAFWCNPISGHATLYWYQQILGQGPKLLIQFQNNGVVDDSQLPKDRFSAERLKGVDSTLKIQPAKLEDSAVYLCASSLVVQVGEAFFGQGTRLTVV.

The V gene is TRBV19, the J gene TRBJ1-5; 8 bases map to TRBD1. With 9 bases clipped from V and 6 bases from J, the junction kept 4 bases outside the gene matches. Germline CDR1 and CDR2: LNHDA and SQIVND (reference sequence). This CDR3 contains 12 residues. CDR3 amino acids: CASSTGGQPQHF. The CDR3 bases are TGTGCCAGCTCCACAGGGGGTCAGCCCCAGCATTTT.

The chain couples TRBV23-1 to TRBJ1-2, with 7 bases lining up with TRBD1. TRBV23-1 belongs to the ORF category, with a function that is uncertain. This CDR3 has 18 amino acids. With 6 bases clipped from V and 3 bases from J, the junction kept 19 bases outside the gene matches. CDR3 loop: CASRQKGGDRPGDYGYTF. CDR3 sequence (DNA): TGCGCCAGCAGGCAGAAAGGGGGCGACAGGCCTGGGGACTATGGCTACACCTTC.

This chain links TRBV29-1 with TRBJ2-3; the match to TRBD2 covers 8 bases. V trimming: 4 bases; J trimming: 7 bases; junction bases outside the gene matches: 7. This CDR3 is built from 13 residues. Germline CDR1 SQVTM, CDR2 ANQGSEA. CDR3 DNA: TGCAGCGTTGTACTGGCGGGAGGTTATACGCAGTATTTT. It yields the protein CSVVLAGGYTQYF.